The entry below gives a single TCR beta chain sequence along with its context. Its target is not known. Measured with immunoSEQ multiplex PCR; TCRdb has only the in-frame clones, and not every one. The data contain approximately 64,000 clones, around four fifths of them singletons. The data are from a study of OX40 agonist ivuxolimab in advanced cancers. In the study overall: Patients were treated with ivuxolimab, an agonistic anti-OX40 (CD134) antibody. The group had a mean age of roughly 56 years, ranged from about 23 to 85, and was 82.7% male. General study points: Average numbers of expanded clones were greater in CD8+ T cells than in CD4+. At doses 0.1 to 3.0 mg/kg, CD4+ and CD8+ clones expanded.

The germline V gene has CDR1 SGHVS and CDR2 FNYEAQ. The length of the CDR3 is 15 residues. J gave up 3 bases and V 4 bases, and 5 bases lay outside the gene matches. J is TRBJ2-5 and V is TRBV7-6, with 10 bases fitting TRBD1. This TCR came from an adult with an advanced solid tumor such as melanoma, head and neck, liver or kidney cancer. The material sequenced was CD4+ or CD8+ T cells sorted from blood, taken in a trial of the OX40 agonist ivuxolimab. The CDR3 region is CASSSDRGREETQYF. As DNA, the CDR3 is TGTGCCAGCAGCTCCGACAGGGGGCGGGAAGAGACCCAGTACTTC.